The rows below give T cell receptor beta chains drawn from one sample of a study of cytomegalovirus exposure and HLA in healthy donors. Data came from immunoSEQ multiplex PCR; TCRdb stores just in-frame clones and leaves some out. Of roughly 100,000 clones listed, 60% to 80% are singletons. Sequencing was carried out using PBMCs. The receptors originated from a man between 60 and 75 years old in good health and CMV-seronegative. Each CDR3 is given with its conserved first and last residue. D genes are given only for firm matches. Clone size is shown for a subset of rows, as once, few, many or a class of expanded clone.

d_call	j_call	cdr3_length	clone_size	v_call	cdr3_nt	cdr3_aa
-	TRBJ1-2	12	-	TRBV29-1	TGCAGCGTTCGGGTTGGGTTCTATGGCTACACCTTC	CSVRVGFYGYTF
-	TRBJ1-5	13	-	TRBV27	TGTGCCAGCAGTTTTGACAAGGATCAGCCCCAGCATTTT	CASSFDKDQPQHF
TRBD2	TRBJ2-3	13	-	TRBV10-3	TGTGCCATCAGTGAGGCGGGGACTAGCGGGAAGTATTTT	CAISEAGTSGKYF
-	TRBJ1-1	13	few	TRBV19	TGTGCCAGTAGTACGACTATGAACACTGAAGCTTTCTTT	CASSTTMNTEAFF
TRBD1	TRBJ2-7	16	-	TRBV28	TGTGCCAGCAGTCCGATATCCCAGGGGACAGTCTACGAGCAGTACTTC	CASSPISQGTVYEQYF
TRBD2	TRBJ2-2	15	few	TRBV5-4	TGTGCCAGCAGCTTAACCGCGGGGGGGCCTGGGGAGCTGTTTTTT	CASSLTAGGPGELFF
-	TRBJ1-2	16	-	TRBV19	TGTGCCAGTACAAACCTCGTGCCTACGAAAGCGTATGGCTACACCTTC	CASTNLVPTKAYGYTF
-	TRBJ1-1	13	-	TRBV11-3	TGTGCCAGCAGCTTCGACAGGCCCACTGAAGCTTTCTTT	CASSFDRPTEAFF
-	TRBJ2-5	14	-	TRBV28	TGTGCCAGCAGTCCTCAGTGGCAGGGAAGGGTCCAGTACTTC	CASSPQWQGRVQYF
TRBD2	TRBJ2-2	15	-	TRBV5-1	TGCGCCAGCAGCTTGGCAGCGGGAGTCACCGGGGAGCTGTTTTTT	CASSLAAGVTGELFF
TRBD2	TRBJ2-2	19	-	TRBV7-2	TGTGCCAGCAGCTTAGTGGGGGCTAGCGGGAGGGGGAACACCGGGGAGCTGTTTTTT	CASSLVGASGRGNTGELFF
-	TRBJ1-2	16	-	TRBV2	TGTGCCAGCAGCTCGAGTTTCAGGACAACTAACTATGGCTACACCTTC	CASSSSFRTTNYGYTF
-	TRBJ1-1	16	-	TRBV7-3	TGTGCCAGCAGCTCGGGTAGTGGGGGAGGCGGTGCTGAAGCTTTCTTT	CASSSGSGGGGAEAFF
-	TRBJ2-5	12	-	TRBV6-5	TGTGCCAGCAGAGGACAAGAAGAGACCCAGTACTTC	CASRGQEETQYF
TRBD1	TRBJ1-1	17	-	TRBV4-2	TGTGCCAGCAGCCAGGGGGACAGGTTTGGTCTGAACACTGAAGCTTTCTTT	CASSQGDRFGLNTEAFF
TRBD1	TRBJ2-3	16	-	TRBV2	TGTGCCAGCACGCCGGGACAGGGGGTTGGCACAGATACGCAGTATTTT	CASTPGQGVGTDTQYF
-	TRBJ1-6	15	-	TRBV7-3	TGTGCCAGCAGCTTAACCCAGGGGATGGATTCACCCCTCCACTTT	CASSLTQGMDSPLHF
-	TRBJ2-1	15	-	TRBV5-1	TGCGCCAGCAGCTTGATGTCCGTCTCCTACAATGAGCAGTTCTTC	CASSLMSVSYNEQFF
TRBD1	TRBJ1-2	13	-	TRBV6-5	TGTGCCAGCAGCCGGACAGGGGATAATGGCTACACCTTC	CASSRTGDNGYTF
TRBD1	TRBJ2-1	16	-	TRBV5-1	TGCGCCAGCAGCTTAGAGGGACAGGGAATGAGCGATGAGCAGTTCTTC	CASSLEGQGMSDEQFF
-	TRBJ1-6	14	-	TRBV7-3	TGTGCCAGCAGCTTGGGCCAGACAACTTCACCCCTCCACTTT	CASSLGQTTSPLHF
-	TRBJ2-1	14	once	TRBV10-1	TGCGCCAGCAGTGAGGGACACTATTTCGATGAGCAGTTCTTC	CASSEGHYFDEQFF
-	TRBJ1-1	11	-	TRBV29-1	TGCAGCGTTGAAGGGGTAGCAGAAGCTTTCTTT	CSVEGVAEAFF
-	TRBJ1-2	14	-	TRBV11-3	TGTGCCAGCAGGGAAAACAGGGTCCTCGGCGGCTACACCTTC	CASRENRVLGGYTF
TRBD2	TRBJ2-2	16	-	TRBV5-1	TGCGCCAGCAGCTTGACAGCGGGAATGAACACCGGGGAACTGTTTTTT	CASSLTAGMNTGELFF
TRBD1	TRBJ2-7	13	-	TRBV28	TGTGCCAGCAGGGGACAGGGGGTGGGCGAGCAGTACTTC	CASRGQGVGEQYF
-	TRBJ1-1	12	-	TRBV28	TGTGCCAGCAGTCTAGGCCCAAATGAAGCTTTCTTT	CASSLGPNEAFF
TRBD1	TRBJ1-1	16	-	TRBV5-1	TGCGCCAGCAGCTTGGTTCGGACAGGGGAGAACACTGAAGCTTTCTTT	CASSLVRTGENTEAFF
TRBD1	TRBJ1-2	13	-	TRBV7-3	TGTGCCAGCAGCTTGGACAGGGGGTATGGCTACACCTTC	CASSLDRGYGYTF
TRBD2	TRBJ2-3	18	-	TRBV27	TGTGCCAGCAGCCCTTATAGGCTTAGCGGGAGTCGCGCAGATACGCAGTATTTT	CASSPYRLSGSRADTQYF
-	TRBJ1-2	14	-	TRBV6-5	TGTGCCAGCAGTTACTCGTGGCAGGGGAACGGCTACACCTTC	CASSYSWQGNGYTF
-	TRBJ1-1	14	-	TRBV18	TGTGCCAGCTCACCCCAACAGGGAGTCACTGAAGCTTTCTTT	CASSPQQGVTEAFF
TRBD2	TRBJ2-2	15	-	TRBV25-1	TGTGCCAGCAAGATTAGCGGGAGTATGGCCGGGGAGCTGTTTTTT	CASKISGSMAGELFF
-	TRBJ1-1	13	few	TRBV6-6	TGTGCCAGCAGTTACGAGGTTAACACTGAAGCTTTCTTT	CASSYEVNTEAFF
TRBD2	TRBJ2-3	15	-	TRBV27	TGTGCCAGCAGGAGGACTAGCGGGAGTGCAGATACGCAGTATTTT	CASRRTSGSADTQYF
TRBD2	TRBJ2-1	16	-	TRBV7-9	TGTGCCAGCAGCGCCCATCTAGCGGGAGGGCCGAATGAGCAGTTCTTC	CASSAHLAGGPNEQFF
TRBD2	TRBJ2-3	15	once	TRBV19	TGTGCCAGTAGTGTAGCGGGTGGGGGGACAGATACGCAGTATTTT	CASSVAGGGTDTQYF
TRBD1	TRBJ2-2	13	-	TRBV2	TGTGCCAGCAGTCCTGACAGGGCCGGGGAGCTGTTTTTT	CASSPDRAGELFF
TRBD2	TRBJ2-5	16	few	TRBV2	TGTGCCAGCAGCCCGGGACTAGCGGGGTACGTGGAGACCCAGTACTTC	CASSPGLAGYVETQYF